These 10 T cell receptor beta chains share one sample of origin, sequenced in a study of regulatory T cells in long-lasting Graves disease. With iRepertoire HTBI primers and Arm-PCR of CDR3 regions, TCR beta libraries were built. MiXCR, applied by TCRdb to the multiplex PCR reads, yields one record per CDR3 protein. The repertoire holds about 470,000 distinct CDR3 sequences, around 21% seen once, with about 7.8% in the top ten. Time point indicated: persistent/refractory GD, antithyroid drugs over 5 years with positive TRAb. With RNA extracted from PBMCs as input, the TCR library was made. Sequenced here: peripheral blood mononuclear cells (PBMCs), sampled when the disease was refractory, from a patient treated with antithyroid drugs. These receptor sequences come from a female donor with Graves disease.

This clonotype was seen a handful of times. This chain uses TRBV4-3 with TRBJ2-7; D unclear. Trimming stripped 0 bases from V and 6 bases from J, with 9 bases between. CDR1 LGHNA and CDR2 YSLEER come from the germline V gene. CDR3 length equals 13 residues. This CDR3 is CASSQDTAPEQYF. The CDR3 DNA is TGCGCCAGCAGCCAAGATACAGCCCCCGAGCAGTACTTC.

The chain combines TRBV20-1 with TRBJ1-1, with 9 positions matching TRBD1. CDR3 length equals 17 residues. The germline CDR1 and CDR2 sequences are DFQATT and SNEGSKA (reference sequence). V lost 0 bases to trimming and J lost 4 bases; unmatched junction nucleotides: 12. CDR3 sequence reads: CSARDHPGQGSLTEAFF. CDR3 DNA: TGCAGTGCTAGAGATCATCCGGGACAGGGTTCCCTCACTGAAGCTTTCTTT.

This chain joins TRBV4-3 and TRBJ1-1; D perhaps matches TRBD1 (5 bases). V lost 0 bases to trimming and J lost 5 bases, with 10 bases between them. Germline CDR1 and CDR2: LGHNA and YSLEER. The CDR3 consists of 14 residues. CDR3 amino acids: CASSQEAGRTEAFF. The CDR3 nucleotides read TGCGCCAGCAGCCAAGAAGCAGGGAGGACTGAAGCTTTCTTT.

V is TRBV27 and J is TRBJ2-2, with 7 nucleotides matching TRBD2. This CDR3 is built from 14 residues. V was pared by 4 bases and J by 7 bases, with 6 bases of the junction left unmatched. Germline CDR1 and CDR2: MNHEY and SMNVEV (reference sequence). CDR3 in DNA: TGTGCCAGCAGTTGGGGCGGGAGTATCGGGGAGCTGTTTTTT. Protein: CASSWGGSIGELFF.

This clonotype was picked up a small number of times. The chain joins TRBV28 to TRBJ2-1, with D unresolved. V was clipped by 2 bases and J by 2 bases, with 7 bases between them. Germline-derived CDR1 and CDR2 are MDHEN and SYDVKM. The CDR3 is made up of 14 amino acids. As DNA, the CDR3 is TGTGCCAGCAGTTTAGTGAGCCCCTACAATGAGCAGTTCTTC. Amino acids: CASSLVSPYNEQFF.

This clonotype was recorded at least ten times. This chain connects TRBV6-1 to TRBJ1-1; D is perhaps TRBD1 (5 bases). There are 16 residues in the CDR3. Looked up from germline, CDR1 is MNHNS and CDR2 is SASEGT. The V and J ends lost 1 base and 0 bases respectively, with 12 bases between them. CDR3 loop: CASSEDQVTVNTEAFF. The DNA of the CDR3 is TGTGCCAGCAGTGAAGACCAGGTGACAGTGAACACTGAAGCTTTCTTT.

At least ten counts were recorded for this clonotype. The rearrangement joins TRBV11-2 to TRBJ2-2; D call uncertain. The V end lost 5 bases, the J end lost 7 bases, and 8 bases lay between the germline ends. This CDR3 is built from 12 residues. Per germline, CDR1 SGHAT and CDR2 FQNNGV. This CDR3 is CASSPPRGELFF. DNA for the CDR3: TGTGCCAGCAGCCCCCCCCGCGGGGAGCTGTTTTTT.

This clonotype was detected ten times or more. Written as DNA, the CDR3 is TGTGCCAGCTCGGACCCCGCAGCAACTAATGAAAAACTGTTTTTT. Its protein product is CASSDPAATNEKLFF. J is TRBJ1-4 and V is TRBV18; no clear D gene. The V gene lost 6 bases and the J gene lost 0 bases, with 11 bases spanning the gap. CDR1 is KGHSH, CDR2 LQKENI, per germline. The CDR3 loop spans 15 amino acids.

CDR3 nucleotides: TGTGCCAGTAGTAGCGCTGAAGGCAACGAGCAGTACTTC. This encodes CASSSAEGNEQYF. The chain carries TRBV19 and TRBJ2-7; D remains unclear. The CDR3 spans 13 residues. Germline-derived CDR1 and CDR2 are LNHDA and SQIVND (reference sequence). Trimming pared 4 bases from V and 5 bases from J, leaving 12 bases between.

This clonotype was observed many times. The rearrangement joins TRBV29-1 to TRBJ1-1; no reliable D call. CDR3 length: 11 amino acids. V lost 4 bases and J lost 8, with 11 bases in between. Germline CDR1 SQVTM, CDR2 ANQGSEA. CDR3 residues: CSVAFDREAFF. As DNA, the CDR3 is TGCAGCGTTGCTTTCGACCGAGAAGCTTTCTTT.